The present T cell receptor beta chain was sequenced within a study of control samples from healthy donors and cancer patients. Profiling relied on immunoSEQ multiplex PCR, and the TCRdb table lists in-frame clones only, not all of them. The sample gives fewer than 200,000 clones, about 90% of which show up once; roughly 1.3% is in the top ten. Per germline, CDR1 SGDLS and CDR2 YYNGEE. V dropped 4 bases and J dropped 4; count of bases not matched to a gene: 8. This CDR3 has 15 amino acids. The sequence came from a woman aged 45-65 years in good health. The J gene is TRBJ1-2, the V gene TRBV9, with 9 bases fitting TRBD1. The sample was blood. The CDR3 here is CASSPTGQGFYGYTF. The DNA of the CDR3 is TGTGCCAGCAGCCCAACGGGACAGGGATTCTATGGCTACACCTTC.